These 18 T cell receptor beta chains originate from one sample sequenced in a study of blood T cell repertoires in COVID-19. The protocol was immunoSEQ multiplex PCR, while the TCRdb copy is restricted to in-frame clones and leaves out a portion. In the table there are about 150,000 clones, approximately 80% of which are singletons. The sequenced sample was peripheral blood. The receptors stem from a woman in her sixties with acute or convalescent COVID-19.

There are a few counts of this clone. This chain joins TRBV5-1 and TRBJ1-2; 8 nucleotides align to TRBD1. V lost 4 bases, J lost 8 bases, and 13 bases stayed unmatched. The CDR3 runs to 15 residues. Germline values: CDR1 SGHRS, CDR2 YFSETQ. The CDR3 sequence: CASSPMGDRMEGYTF. The CDR3 DNA reads TGCGCCAGCAGCCCGATGGGGGACAGGATGGAGGGCTACACCTTC.

This chain uses TRBV14 with TRBJ1-6, with unresolved D. Germline CDR1 SGHDN, CDR2 FVKESK. There are 14 residues in the CDR3. Trimming stripped 0 bases from V and 7 bases from J, with 7 bases between. The CDR3 DNA sequence: TGTGCCAGCAGCCAAGAGAGTCCGAATTCACCCCTCCACTTT. It is translated as CASSQESPNSPLHF.

The V and J genes are TRBV5-1 and TRBJ2-3; D gene unclear. The germline CDR1 and CDR2 sequences are SGHRS and YFSETQ. CDR3 length equals 12 residues. Trimming left V 5 bases short and J 2 bases short, with 6 bases between. The CDR3 sequence: CASRTNTDTQYF. The DNA of the CDR3 is TGCGCCAGCAGAACAAACACAGATACGCAGTATTTT.

The chain has TRBV10-1 and TRBJ1-6, with D possibly being TRBD1 (5 bases). Germline V gene data show CDR1 as WNHNN and CDR2 as SYGVQD (reference sequence). The ends were cut back, 5 bases at V and 5 bases at J, with 10 bases in the middle. There are 14 residues in the CDR3. CDR3 nucleotide sequence: TGCGCCAGCAGTAGGGGCAGCGATAATTCACCCCTCCACTTT. Protein sequence: CASSRGSDNSPLHF.

The chain has TRBV29-1 and TRBJ2-7; 8 bases align to TRBD1. CDR1 SQVTM and CDR2 ANQGSEA come from the germline V gene. This CDR3 is 12 amino acids long. Trimming took 7 bases from V and 5 from J; bases not matched to a gene: 7. CDR3 in amino acids: CSAGTGGDEQYF. In DNA, the CDR3 is TGCAGCGCCGGGACAGGTGGGGACGAGCAGTACTTC.

The V call is TRBV18, the J call TRBJ1-5; D gene uncertain. Trimming shortened V by 3 bases and J by 0 bases, and 9 bases separated the two germline ends. Looked up from germline, CDR1 is KGHSH and CDR2 is LQKENI. The length of the CDR3 is 15 residues. This chain's CDR3 is CASSPGRTSNQPQHF. DNA for the CDR3: TGTGCCAGCTCACCGGGCAGAACTAGCAATCAGCCCCAGCATTTT.

The chain joins TRBV19 to TRBJ1-4; 8 nucleotides agree with TRBD1. With V trimmed by 4 bases and J by 5 bases, 6 bases remained unmatched. This CDR3 is 15 amino acids long. Germline V gene data show CDR1 as LNHDA and CDR2 as SQIVND (reference sequence). In nucleotides, the CDR3 is TGTGCCAGTAGTACCCGACAGGGGCTGAATGAAAAACTGTTTTTT. As protein: CASSTRQGLNEKLFF.

In its sample, this clone was seen once. The junction differs from germline at one of its ends, possibly a read error. CDR3 region: CASSLRQGGPNTGELFF. As DNA, the CDR3 is TGTGCTAGCAGCCTAAGACAGGGGGGACCGAACACCGGGGAGCTGTTTTTT. The chain uses TRBV7-7 and TRBJ2-2; 9 bases line up with TRBD1. Germline assignment: CDR1 SSHAT and CDR2 FNYEAQ (reference sequence). This CDR3 contains 17 residues. The variable domain in full, completed from reference TRBV7-7 and TRBJ2-2, reads GAGVSQSPRYKVTKRGQDVTLRCDPISSHATLYWYQQALGQGPEFLTYFNYEAQPDKSGLPSDRFSAERPEGSISTLTIQRTEQRDSAMYRCASSLRQGGPNTGELFFGEGSRLTVL.

This clone was observed a few times. J is TRBJ1-2 and V is TRBV29-1; D might be TRBD1 (5 bases). This CDR3 is built from 14 residues. Trimming took 6 bases from V and 5 from J, leaving 19 bases between them. Germline CDR1 SQVTM, CDR2 ANQGSEA. CDR3 in amino acids: CSVDTTRRGYGYTF. CDR3 in DNA: TGCAGCGTGGATACGACGAGGAGGGGATATGGCTACACCTTC.

The chain is built from TRBV29-1 and TRBJ1-1; 7 nucleotides match TRBD1. This CDR3 region has 12 residues. The germline CDR1 and CDR2 sequences are SQVTM and ANQGSEA. The CDR3 DNA is TGCACTGTCGAGGGGGCAAGCACTGAAGCTTTCTTT. This codes for CTVEGASTEAFF.

This clone was seen only a few times. The V call is TRBV20-1, the J call TRBJ1-5; no definite D call. Deletions cut 3 bases from V and 1 base from J, with 13 bases between. Per germline, CDR1 DFQATT and CDR2 SNEGSKA (reference sequence). The CDR3 contains 15 residues. The chain's CDR3 is CSASRPGGSNQPQHF. As DNA, the CDR3 is TGCAGTGCTAGTCGGCCAGGCGGGAGCAATCAGCCCCAGCATTTT.

The J gene is TRBJ1-5, the V gene TRBV10-2, with 11 positions matching TRBD1. Trimming at V came to 5 bases and at J to 5 bases, leaving 11 bases not matched to a gene. The CDR3 is 17 residues long. Germline lookup yields CDR1 WSHSY and CDR2 SAAADI. CDR3 amino acids: CASSPGTGGGRHQPQHF. CDR3 DNA: TGCGCCAGCAGTCCCGGGACAGGGGGTGGGCGGCATCAGCCCCAGCATTTT.

The chain combines TRBV5-1 with TRBJ2-1; possible D gene TRBD1, 6 bases. There are 15 residues in the CDR3. The V gene's germline CDR1 is SGHRS and CDR2 YFSETQ. The V end lost 7 bases, the J end lost 0 bases, and 14 bases lay between the germline ends. CDR3 loop: CASEPTGSSYNEQFF. The DNA for the CDR3 is TGCGCCAGCGAGCCGACAGGTAGCTCCTACAATGAGCAGTTCTTC.

The rearrangement uses TRBV7-9 and TRBJ1-6; no clear D gene. From germline, CDR1 is SEHNR and CDR2 FQNEAQ (reference sequence). This CDR3 is 12 amino acids long. Trimming removed 1 base at V and 12 bases at J, with 7 bases between. CDR3 sequence (DNA): TGTGCCAGCAGCTTAGAGCCCTTACCCCTCCACTTT. Its translation is CASSLEPLPLHF.

The chain is built from TRBV11-2 and TRBJ1-6, with D uncertain. The CDR3 spans 16 residues. Per germline, CDR1 SGHAT and CDR2 FQNNGV. Trimming pared 4 bases from V and 11 bases from J, leaving 21 bases between. The CDR3 sequence: CASSSPGAGRRAPLHF. The CDR3 DNA follows: TGTGCCAGCAGCTCCCCGGGTGCAGGCCGGAGGGCACCCCTCCACTTT.

The chain employs TRBV5-1 and TRBJ2-3; 10 nucleotides line up with TRBD2. The ends lost 8 bases at V and 4 bases at J; junction bases unmatched: 7. The CDR3 spans 14 residues. Germline values: CDR1 SGHRS, CDR2 YFSETQ. CDR3 residues: CASLAGDPADTQYF. The CDR3 nucleotides are TGCGCCAGTCTAGCGGGGGATCCCGCAGATACGCAGTATTTT.

The chain links TRBV6-2 or TRBV6-3 to TRBJ1-5; D is perhaps TRBD1 (6 bases). The length of the CDR3 is 14 residues. V lost 0 bases and J 6 bases, leaving 9 bases between the germline ends. The germline V gene encodes CDR1 MNHEY and CDR2 SVGEGT. CDR3 region: CASSYSGGFQPQHF. The CDR3 nucleotides read TGTGCCAGCAGTTACTCAGGGGGATTTCAGCCCCAGCATTTT.

Points on this clone: Other DNA sequences within the sample encode an identical CDR3. The rearrangement links TRBV6-6 to TRBJ2-7; TRBD1 might be the D (5 bases). Trimming cost V 6 bases and J 2 bases, with 8 bases left between them. The CDR3 loop spans 12 amino acids. Germline values: CDR1 MNHNY, CDR2 SVGAGI (reference sequence). CDR3 nucleotides: TGTGCCAGCAGATGGGGCGCCTACGAGCAGTACTTC. Its translation: CASRWGAYEQYF.